This TCR beta chain stems from a study of lymphopenia after photon versus proton radiotherapy. Study-wide results and limits: Relative stability marked proton patients; photon patients lost diversity and naive cells. After the lymphocyte nadir, photon-treated repertoires showed oligoclonal expansion, especially of CD8+ Temra cells. Better survival with proton therapy was suggested as possible, not demonstrated.

Profiled with immunoSEQ multiplex PCR; TCRdb holds only in-frame clones, not every one. The sample consists of about 70,000 clones, around 90% of them appearing once. Germline values: CDR1 MNHEY, CDR2 SMNVEV (reference sequence). Trimming removed 5 bases from V and 0 bases from J, with 12 bases in between. The CDR3 consists of 15 residues. Of note for this clone: Its target is unknown.

The source was peripheral blood, collected from a patient treated with photon-based radiotherapy. This receptor was taken from a woman between 40 and 50 years old with cholangiocarcinoma. V and J are TRBV27 and TRBJ2-3, with D perhaps matching TRBD1 (7 bases). The CDR3 DNA reads as TGTGCCAGCAGTGCGGGACAGACTAGCACAGATACGCAGTATTTT. Translated, it gives CASSAGQTSTDTQYF.